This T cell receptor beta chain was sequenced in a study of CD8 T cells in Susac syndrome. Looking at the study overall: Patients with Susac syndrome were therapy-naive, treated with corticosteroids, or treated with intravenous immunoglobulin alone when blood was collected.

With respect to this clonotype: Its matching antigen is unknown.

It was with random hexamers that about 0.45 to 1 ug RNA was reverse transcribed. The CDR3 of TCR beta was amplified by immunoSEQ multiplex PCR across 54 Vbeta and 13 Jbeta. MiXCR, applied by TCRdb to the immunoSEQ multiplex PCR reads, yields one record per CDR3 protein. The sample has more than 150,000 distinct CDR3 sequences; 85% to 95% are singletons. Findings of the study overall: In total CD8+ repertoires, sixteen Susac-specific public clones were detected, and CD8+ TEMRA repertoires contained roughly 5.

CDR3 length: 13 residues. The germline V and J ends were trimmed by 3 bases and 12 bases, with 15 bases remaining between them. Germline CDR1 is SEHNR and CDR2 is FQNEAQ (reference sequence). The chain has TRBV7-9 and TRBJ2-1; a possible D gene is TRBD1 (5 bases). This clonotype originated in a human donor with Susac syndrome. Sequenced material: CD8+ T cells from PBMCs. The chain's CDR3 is CASSFGRTQGQFF. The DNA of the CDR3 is TGTGCCAGCAGCTTTGGACGGACACAAGGGCAGTTCTTC.